This T cell receptor (beta chain) appears in the sequencing data of a study of regulatory T cells in long-lasting Graves disease. Study summary: Newly diagnosed Graves' patients had taken antithyroid drugs under 3 months.

As for time point: newly diagnosed GD, antithyroid drugs for less than 3 months. RNA from PBMCs was the source of the TCR library. Study observations and caveats: Not thyroid tissue but only peripheral blood was studied. Repertoires from persistent disease leaned toward TRBV28, TRBJ1-2 and TRBJ2-5.

Arm-PCR of CDR3 regions and iRepertoire HTBI primers were used to build TCR beta libraries. Via MiXCR, TCRdb re-called the multiplex PCR reads, giving one row per CDR3 protein. The sample lists around 450,000 distinct CDR3 sequences, about 15% seen once, with approximately 8% in the top ten. V gave up 5 bases and J gave up 3 bases, with 19 bases separating them. The CDR3 consists of 16 residues. The germline V gene encodes CDR1 MNHEY and CDR2 SVGEGT. Turning to this clonotype: What it binds is not known.

Separately, the same data were catalogued under a study of T cells in Graves' hyperthyroidism and ophthalmopathy. That study adds: It was a median about 6 months before onset that the model predicted ophthalmopathy.

The sequence was obtained from a woman in her thirties or forties with Graves disease. Specimen: peripheral blood mononuclear cells (PBMCs), collected at new diagnosis, from a patient treated with antithyroid drugs. This rearrangement joins TRBV6-2 or TRBV6-3 to TRBJ2-5; D may be TRBD1 (6 bases). The CDR3 loop reads CASSPAPGVGKETQYF. The CDR3 DNA reads as TGTGCCAGCAGTCCCGCCCCAGGGGTCGGGAAAGAGACCCAGTACTTC.